The subject of this entry is one T cell receptor beta chain. Measured with immunoSEQ multiplex PCR; TCRdb has only the in-frame clones, and not every one. The repertoire holds 85,000 to 90,000 clones, with 90% as singletons. This sample is drawn from a study of T cell responses to AZD1222 COVID-19 vaccine. The germline gives CDR1 GTSNPN, CDR2 SVGIG (reference sequence). V was cut by 2 bases and J by 3 bases, with 14 bases left in between. This CDR3 region has 15 residues. The TCR was taken from an adult in good health. V usage is TRBV30 and J usage is TRBJ1-5; D might be TRBD1 (6 bases). Sample: peripheral blood, taken on day 0 of AZD1222 vaccination. CDR3 protein: CAWSPQQGNNQPQHF. CDR3 in DNA: TGTGCCTGGAGTCCCCAACAGGGAAACAATCAGCCCCAGCATTTT.